These T cell receptor beta chains were read from a single sample in a study of blood T cell repertoires in COVID-19. The data were produced by immunoSEQ multiplex PCR, yet TCRdb's version contains in-frame clones alone and is incomplete. The sample shows about 50,000 clones, approximately 83% of them seen only once. The material sequenced was peripheral blood. Receptor source: a human donor in a cohort sampled during active COVID-19. The donor label of this sample is uncertain. CDR3s include the opening cysteine and the closing phenylalanine or tryptophan. D genes are given only for firm matches. Rows may omit the clone size; those that give it use once, few, many or a size class.

v_gene	d_gene	abundance	j_gene	CDR3nt	CDR3aa
TRBV2	TRBD1	-	TRBJ2-7	TGTGCCACCGGGACAGGGTTCCACGAGCAGTACTTC	CATGTGFHEQYF
TRBV30	TRBD1	-	TRBJ1-2	TGTGCCTGGAGTGTACGCAGGGGGACTAACTATGGCTACACCTTC	CAWSVRRGTNYGYTF
TRBV10-3	-	-	TRBJ2-5	TGTGCCACCCGGGGTGCAGCACAAGAGACCCAGTACTTC	CATRGAAQETQYF
TRBV28	-	-	TRBJ2-2	TGTGCCAGCAGTTTATGGGGTTGGCGGGGGCCCCCCGGGGAGCTGTTTTTT	CASSLWGWRGPPGELFF
TRBV28	TRBD1	-	TRBJ1-2	TGTGCCAGCAGGGGACAGGGGGCCCCTGGCTACACCTTC	CASRGQGAPGYTF
TRBV19	TRBD2	-	TRBJ2-1	TGTGCCAGTAGTACAACTAGCGCCGCCTACAATGAGCAGTTCTTC	CASSTTSAAYNEQFF
TRBV16	-	-	TRBJ2-3	TGTGCCAGCAGCCAAAATTTTGGCTCGGGACTTTCAGGCACAGATACGCAGTATTTT	CASSQNFGSGLSGTDTQYF
TRBV5-1	-	-	TRBJ2-7	TGCGCCAGCAGCTTGGTCGCACTCTCAAAGAAGTACTTC	CASSLVALSKKYF
TRBV28	TRBD1	few	TRBJ1-6	TGTGCCAGCAGTTTCCCCGGGACAGGGGATATCTTTGGTTCACCCCTCCACTTT	CASSFPGTGDIFGSPLHF
TRBV10-3	TRBD1	few	TRBJ2-7	TGTGCCGTCAAAACAGGGGTCGGCGAGCAGTACTTC	CAVKTGVGEQYF
TRBV9	-	-	TRBJ2-7	TGTGCCAGCAGCCCCCCGGGACTTAACTACGAGCAGTACTTC	CASSPPGLNYEQYF
TRBV13	-	-	TRBJ2-2	TGTGCCAGCAGCTTAAGCCGGACGGGGGTTGCCGGGGAGCTGTTTTTT	CASSLSRTGVAGELFF
TRBV20-1	-	-	TRBJ1-2	TGCAGTGCTTCTATTAACTATGGCTACACCTTC	CSASINYGYTF
TRBV7-2	-	-	TRBJ2-3	TGTGCCAGCAGAAAGACTAGCACAGATACGCAGTATTTT	CASRKTSTDTQYF
TRBV12-3/TRBV12-4	-	-	TRBJ1-2	TGTGCCAGCTCCCAAACCGGGACAACTGGCTACACCTTC	CASSQTGTTGYTF
TRBV10-3	-	-	TRBJ2-7	TGTGCCATCAGTGAGTCGGTACAGTCCTCCTACGAGCAGTACTTC	CAISESVQSSYEQYF
TRBV5-4	-	-	TRBJ2-2	TGTGCCAGCAGCTCCGGAGTAAGAGGCACCGGGGAGCTGTTTTTT	CASSSGVRGTGELFF
TRBV6-1	-	-	TRBJ1-5	TGTGCCAGCAGTGAAGCGTGGACAGACGCTCAGCCCCAGCATTTT	CASSEAWTDAQPQHF
TRBV11-3	-	-	TRBJ2-2	TGTGCCAGCAGCTCCCTAGGGGACACCGGGGAGCTGTTTTTT	CASSSLGDTGELFF
TRBV4-1	TRBD2	-	TRBJ2-7	TGCGCCAGCAGCCAAAGGAGCGGGGGTGAGTACGAGCAGTACTTC	CASSQRSGGEYEQYF
TRBV2	TRBD1	once	TRBJ1-2	TGTGCCAGCAACCGACCCGGGACAGGGGGCCCCTGGGGCTATGGCTACACCTTC	CASNRPGTGGPWGYGYTF
TRBV5-5	-	-	TRBJ2-4	TGTGCCAGCAGCTTGGCCGGGGTCAAAAACATTCAGTACTTC	CASSLAGVKNIQYF
TRBV3-1/TRBV3-2	-	-	TRBJ2-1	TGTGCCAGCAGCTTGGGGCACTCGGGGGTTGAGCAGTTCTTC	CASSLGHSGVEQFF
TRBV7-9	TRBD2	-	TRBJ2-5	TGTGCCAGCAGCCCCGGGCTAGCGGGGGCGCTGGGGGAGACCCAGTACTTC	CASSPGLAGALGETQYF
TRBV27	TRBD1	-	TRBJ2-3	TGTGCCAGCAGTTCGCACAGGGGGGCAGATACGCAGTATTTT	CASSSHRGADTQYF
TRBV7-7	TRBD2	-	TRBJ2-1	TGTGCTAGCAGCCCGGGACTACGCAATGAGCAGTTCTTC	CASSPGLRNEQFF
TRBV6-5	-	-	TRBJ1-2	TGTGCCAGCAGTTATACCGCGGAGTATGGCTACACCTTC	CASSYTAEYGYTF
TRBV9	-	-	TRBJ1-3	TGTGCCAGCAGCCCCCCCCCACGGGTCTCTGGAAACACCATATATTTT	CASSPPPRVSGNTIYF
TRBV7-8	TRBD1	-	TRBJ1-5	TGTGCCAGCAGCTTAAGGGTGGGGACAGGAGTATATAGCAATCAGCCCCAGCATTTT	CASSLRVGTGVYSNQPQHF
TRBV6-2/TRBV6-3	-	-	TRBJ1-2	TGTGCCAGCAGTCACGACAGCCAGCCTTTCTATGGCTACACCTTC	CASSHDSQPFYGYTF
TRBV11-2	TRBD1	few	TRBJ1-6	TGTGCCAGCAGCTTAGGAGGACAGGGGATTTCACCCCTCCACTTT	CASSLGGQGISPLHF
TRBV24-1	TRBD1	-	TRBJ2-2	TGTGCCACCAGGACAGGGAGTGGGGGGGAGCTGTTTTTT	CATRTGSGGELFF
TRBV9	-	-	TRBJ1-2	TGTGCCAGCAGCACCCTCGGCTATGGCTACACCTTC	CASSTLGYGYTF
TRBV12-3/TRBV12-4	-	-	TRBJ2-7	TGTGCCAGCAGTTTCGCGGGGCTGGAGCAGTACTTC	CASSFAGLEQYF
TRBV7-3	-	-	TRBJ1-1	TGTGCCAGCAGCCCTACGGCACAGACGAACACTGAAGCTTTCTTT	CASSPTAQTNTEAFF
TRBV7-2	TRBD2	-	TRBJ2-7	TGTGCCAGCAGCGTCCCGGGACTAGCGGGGAGTACCAAGCAGTACTTC	CASSVPGLAGSTKQYF
TRBV9	TRBD1	once	TRBJ1-6	TGTGCCAGCAGCGCCGACAGGGGGAATTCACCCCTCCACTTT	CASSADRGNSPLHF
TRBV29-1	-	-	TRBJ2-3	TGCAGCGCCTCTGCTGGGGCCTGGGGCACAGATACGCAGTATTTT	CSASAGAWGTDTQYF
TRBV7-2	TRBD2	-	TRBJ2-3	TGTGCCAGCAGCAGAACTAGCGGGGACACAGATACGCAGTATTTT	CASSRTSGDTDTQYF
TRBV5-6	-	-	TRBJ2-7	TGTGCCAGCAGCACGGGGACATTGGCCGAGCAGTACTTC	CASSTGTLAEQYF
TRBV19	-	-	TRBJ1-5	TGTGCCAGTAGTGGCCTGAATAGCAATCAGCCCCAGCATTTT	CASSGLNSNQPQHF
TRBV5-1	-	-	TRBJ1-1	TGCGCCAGCAGGTGGGACTCGGGAGGTACTGAAGCTTTCTTT	CASRWDSGGTEAFF
TRBV9	-	once	TRBJ2-1	TGTGCCAGCAGCACAGTGGCTACCCCTTCCTCCTACAATGAGCAGTTCTTC	CASSTVATPSSYNEQFF
TRBV6-5	TRBD1	-	TRBJ2-2	TGTGCCAGCAGCCCCGGGACAGCTCACACCGGGGAGCTGTTTTTT	CASSPGTAHTGELFF
TRBV3-1/TRBV3-2	TRBD2	-	TRBJ2-7	TGTGCCAGCAGCCAAGTTACGGGGGGAACCTACGAGCAGTACTTC	CASSQVTGGTYEQYF
TRBV25-1	TRBD1	-	TRBJ2-2	TGTGCCAGCAGATCGGGACAGATAAACACCGGGGAGCTGTTTTTT	CASRSGQINTGELFF
TRBV4-2	-	-	TRBJ1-1	TGTGCCAGCAGCCTTTTGGGGGGCACTGAAGCTTTCTTT	CASSLLGGTEAFF
TRBV7-8	TRBD2	-	TRBJ2-5	TGTGCCAGCACCTCTAGCGGGGGCGGCCAAGAGACCCAGTACTTC	CASTSSGGGQETQYF
TRBV2	TRBD2	-	TRBJ2-6	TGTGCCAGCAGTGAGAGGGAGGGAACAGGGGCCAACGTCCTGACTTTC	CASSEREGTGANVLTF
TRBV9	TRBD2	-	TRBJ2-5	TGTGCCAGCAGCAAGACTAGCCACTACCAAGAGACCCAGTACTTC	CASSKTSHYQETQYF
TRBV30	-	-	TRBJ2-5	TGTGCCTGGTTCCCTCTAGAGCGACGGCTCAGAGAGACCCAGTACTTC	CAWFPLERRLRETQYF
TRBV7-2	TRBD1	-	TRBJ2-7	TGTGCCAGCAGCGCGCCAACCAGGGGGCGCGGTTGGAACGAGCAGTACTTC	CASSAPTRGRGWNEQYF
TRBV19	-	once	TRBJ1-5	TGTGCCAGTAGTCGGATCGGCAGGGGAAGCAATCAGCCCCAGCATTTT	CASSRIGRGSNQPQHF